Sequencing of this T cell receptor (beta chain) was carried out in a study of CD8+ T cells in alopecia areata. Regarding this clone: The antigen is not known.

RNA was isolated and reverse transcribed to cDNA, the sequencing template. TCRdb's table, derived via immunoSEQ multiplex PCR, lists solely in-frame clones and lacks some. Of roughly 230,000 clones listed, 43% are singletons. Study-level findings and limits: Both scalp clonality and the expanded CD8+ clones among the top 100 showed a significant decrease with tofacitinib. Tofacitinib did not eliminate many expanded lesional clones from scalp or blood.

As for treatment: oral pan-JAK inhibitor, 5-10 mg twice daily. Sequenced material: CD4+ T cells sorted from blood, taken at approximately week 37, from a patient treated with tofacitinib. This clonotype originated in a human donor with alopecia areata.

The CDR3 sequence: CSVEIRRDTQYF. For the CDR3, the DNA is TGCAGCGTTGAAATCCGGCGCGATACGCAGTATTTT. J is TRBJ2-3 and V is TRBV29-1; D uncertain. Trimming took 2 bases from V and 6 from J, leaving 9 bases between them. The CDR3 consists of 12 residues. Germline CDR1 and CDR2: SQVTM and ANQGSEA.